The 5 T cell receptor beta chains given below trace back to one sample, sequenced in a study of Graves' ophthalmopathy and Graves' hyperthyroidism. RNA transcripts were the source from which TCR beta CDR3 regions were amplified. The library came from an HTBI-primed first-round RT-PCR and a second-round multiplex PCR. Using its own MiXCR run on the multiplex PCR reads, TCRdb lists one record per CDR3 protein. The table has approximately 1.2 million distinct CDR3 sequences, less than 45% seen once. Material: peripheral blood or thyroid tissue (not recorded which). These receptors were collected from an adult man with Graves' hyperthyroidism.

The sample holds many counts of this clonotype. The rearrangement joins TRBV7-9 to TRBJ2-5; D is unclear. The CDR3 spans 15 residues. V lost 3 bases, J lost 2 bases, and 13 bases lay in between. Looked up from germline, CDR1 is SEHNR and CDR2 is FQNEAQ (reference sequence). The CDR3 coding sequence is TGTGCCAGCAGCTTCCGATCGGGCAGTCAAGAGACCCAGTACTTC. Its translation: CASSFRSGSQETQYF. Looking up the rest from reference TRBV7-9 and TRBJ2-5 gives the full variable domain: DTGVSQNPRHKITKRGQNVTFRCDPISEHNRLYWYRQTLGQGPEFLTYFQNEAQLEKSRLLSDRFSAERPKGSFSTLEIQRTEQGDSAMYLCASSFRSGSQETQYFGPGTRLLVL.

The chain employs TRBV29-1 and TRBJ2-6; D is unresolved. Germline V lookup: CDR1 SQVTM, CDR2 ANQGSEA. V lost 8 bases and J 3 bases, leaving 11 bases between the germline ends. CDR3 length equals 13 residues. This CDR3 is CSLNFIGANVLTF. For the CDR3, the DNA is TGCAGCTTGAACTTCATTGGGGCCAACGTCCTGACTTTC. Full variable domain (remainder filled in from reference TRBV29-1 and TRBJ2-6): SAVISQKPSRDICQRGTSLTIQCQVDSQVTMMFWYRQQPGQSLTLIATANQGSEATYESGFVIDKFPISRPNLTFSTLTVSNMSPEDSSIYLCSLNFIGANVLTFGAGSRLTVL.

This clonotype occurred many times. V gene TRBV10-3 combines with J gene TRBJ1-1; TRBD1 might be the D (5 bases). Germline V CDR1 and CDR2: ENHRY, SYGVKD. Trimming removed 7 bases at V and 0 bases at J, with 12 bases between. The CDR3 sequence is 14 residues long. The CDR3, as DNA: TGTGCCATCAAACCAGGGATTCTGAACACTGAAGCTTTCTTT. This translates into CAIKPGILNTEAFF.

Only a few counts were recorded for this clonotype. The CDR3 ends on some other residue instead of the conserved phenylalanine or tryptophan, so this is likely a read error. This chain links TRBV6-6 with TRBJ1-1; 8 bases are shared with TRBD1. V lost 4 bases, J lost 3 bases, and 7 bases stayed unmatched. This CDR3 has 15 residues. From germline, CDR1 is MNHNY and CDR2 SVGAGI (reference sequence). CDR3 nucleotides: TGTGCCAGCAGTTTATTTACAGGGGGGGACACTGAAGCTTTCCTT. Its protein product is CASSLFTGGDTEAFL.

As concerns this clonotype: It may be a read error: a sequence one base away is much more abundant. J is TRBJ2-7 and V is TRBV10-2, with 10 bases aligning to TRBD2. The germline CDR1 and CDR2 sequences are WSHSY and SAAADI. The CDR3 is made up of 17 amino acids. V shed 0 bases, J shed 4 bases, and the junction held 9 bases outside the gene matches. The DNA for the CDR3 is TGCGCCAGCAGTGAGTCAGTAGGACTAGCGGTGAGGTACGAGCAGTACTTC. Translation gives CASSESVGLAVRYEQYF.